Given below is one TCR beta chain in context. Libraries were prepared by immunoSEQ multiplex PCR; TCRdb keeps only in-frame clonotypes and omits some of them. Among more than 70,000 clones listed, about 82% were seen once. The source of the sample is a study of blood T cell repertoires in COVID-19. Germline V gene sequence: CDR1 GTSNPN, CDR2 SVGIG (reference sequence). The CDR3 sequence is 15 residues long. The V and J ends lost 0 bases and 6 bases respectively, with 15 bases between them. This TCR derives from an elderly woman with active or convalescent COVID-19. Sequencing input: peripheral blood. This chain connects TRBV30 to TRBJ1-5; TRBD1 might be the D (6 bases). The CDR3 loop is CAWSVNREGSQPQHF. CDR3 DNA: TGTGCCTGGAGTGTCAACAGGGAGGGCAGTCAGCCCCAGCATTTT.